Listed here is a single T cell receptor (beta chain). This study enrolled people aged roughly 18 to 89 from about two dozen US geographic areas. CDR3 length: 14 residues. The germline gives CDR1 SGHRS, CDR2 YFSETQ. Trimming cost V 3 bases and J 9 bases, with 17 bases left between them. The source of the sample is a study of blood T cell repertoires in COVID-19. As processed by the authors: Researchers report that nucleated cell counts were estimated from reference gene primer amplification. The protocol was immunoSEQ multiplex PCR, while the TCRdb copy is restricted to in-frame clones and leaves out a portion. D and trimming were read from the DNA, whereas the V and J calls and clone size are those reported in that table. The sample consists of hundreds of thousands of clones, around four fifths of them appearing once.

J is TRBJ2-3 and V is TRBV5-1; TRBD2 might be the D (5 bases). The clonotype originates from a man between 25 and 39 years old with acute COVID-19. Sequencing was done on a sample of PBMCs or T cells enriched from blood (not recorded which). The CDR3 DNA reads TGCGCCAGCAGCTGGAAGGGTGAGGGATTCACGCAGTATTTT. This gives the protein CASSWKGEGFTQYF.